These 22 T cell receptor beta chains were all obtained from the same sample, sequenced in a study of blood T cells in healthy people across ages. Primed by a sample-barcoded 5' primer and a J-beta primer mix, a second PCR proceeded for about 6 to 11 cycles. TCRdb fed the 5' RACE reads into MiXCR, producing one record per CDR3 protein. The sample has around 900,000 distinct CDR3 sequences; roughly 51% are singletons. Sequenced input: blood. These receptors originate from a woman in her sixties or seventies in good health.

This clonotype came up many times. The gene calls are TRBV30 and TRBJ1-2; TRBD1 might be the D (5 bases). Trimming stripped 7 bases from V and 2 bases from J, with 20 bases between. The CDR3 spans 15 residues. Germline V gene data show CDR1 as GTSNPN and CDR2 as SVGIG (reference sequence). The CDR3: CASRRAGPLNYGYTF. The CDR3 nucleotides are TGTGCCTCCCGACGGGCAGGGCCGCTAAACTATGGCTACACCTTC.

This clonotype was seen a few times. In DNA, the CDR3 is TGTGCCACCAGCAGAGAGTTACTAGCGAGCGAGCAGTACTTC. It translates to CATSRELLASEQYF. V gene TRBV15 combines with J gene TRBJ2-5; 7 bases align to TRBD2. The J call may be wrong; the DNA end is better matched by TRBJ2-7. The CDR3 totals 14 residues. Germline V gene lookup returns CDR1 LNHNV and CDR2 YYDKDF (reference sequence).

In DNA form, the CDR3 reads TGCGCCAGCAGCCTGAGCGGGGCCGCCGGGGAGCTGTTTTTT. Translated, it gives CASSLSGAAGELFF. The gene calls are TRBV5-1 and TRBJ2-2; the match to TRBD2 covers 7 bases. The CDR3 is 14 amino acids. Germline CDR1 and CDR2: SGHRS and YFSETQ. V dropped 4 bases and J dropped 6; count of bases not matched to a gene: 6.

This clonotype was recorded only once. The chain has TRBV6-2 or TRBV6-3 and TRBJ1-1; D uncertain. The CDR3 totals 14 residues. The ends were cut back, 2 bases at V and 4 bases at J, with 11 bases in the middle. CDR1 MNHEY and CDR2 SVGEGT come from the germline V gene. The CDR3 nucleotides are TGTGCCAGCAGTTACAAGGCGGGAGGCACTGAAGCTTTCTTT. It is translated as CASSYKAGGTEAFF.

Only a few counts were recorded for this clonotype. V is TRBV14 and J is TRBJ2-1; D is possibly TRBD2 (5 bases). Germline values: CDR1 SGHDN, CDR2 FVKESK. CDR3 length: 14 amino acids. Between the trimmed V and J ends, which lost 4 bases and 5 bases, there was a span of 12 bases. The CDR3 reads CASSPGTRDNEQFF. CDR3 in DNA: TGTGCCAGCAGCCCCGGTACTAGAGACAATGAGCAGTTCTTC.

The sample holds many counts of this clonotype. The chain employs TRBV29-1 and TRBJ2-7; TRBD1 matches at 10 bases. Germline loops: CDR1 SQVTM, CDR2 ANQGSEA. J was trimmed by 2 bases and V by 1 base; bases with no gene match: 2. The CDR3 extends over 14 amino acids. The CDR3 nucleotides are TGCAGCGTTGAAGCGGGGACAGGGGCCTACGAGCAGTACTTC. Translating gives CSVEAGTGAYEQYF.

V gene TRBV6-1 combines with J gene TRBJ1-2, with 9 bases identical to TRBD1. Germline CDR1 MNHNS, CDR2 SASEGT. The CDR3 has 15 residues. The J segment lost 3 bases and the V segment lost 4 bases, leaving 6 bases of the junction unmatched. The CDR3 loop reads CASSGHRGLDYGYTF. Here the CDR3 DNA reads TGTGCCAGCAGTGGCCACAGGGGGCTTGACTATGGCTACACCTTC.

In its sample, this clonotype was seen a few times. The chain has TRBV19 and TRBJ1-5, with TRBD1 as a possible D gene (5 bases). There are 15 residues in the CDR3. Germline assignment: CDR1 LNHDA and CDR2 SQIVND (reference sequence). The ends were cut back, 6 bases at V and 0 bases at J, with 12 bases in the middle. The CDR3 DNA is TGTGCCAGTAGACTCGGGGGGGGTAGCAATCAGCCCCAGCATTTT. Its protein is CASRLGGGSNQPQHF.

This clonotype was picked up a small number of times. The CDR3 spells CASSRWTVGYTF. The CDR3, as DNA: TGTGCCAGCAGCCGATGGACGGTCGGCTACACCTTC. The V call is TRBV7-2, the J call TRBJ1-2; unclear D gene. This CDR3 spans 12 amino acids. V was trimmed by 5 bases and J by 8 bases, leaving 12 bases between them. The germline gives CDR1 SGHTA, CDR2 FQGNSA.

This clonotype has just a few counts. The chain is built from TRBV4-3 and TRBJ1-1; tentatively, D is TRBD1 (5 bases). This CDR3 has 15 amino acids. Germline loops: CDR1 LGHNA, CDR2 YSLEER. V lost 4 bases, J lost 0 bases, and 12 bases lay in between. The CDR3 DNA reads TGCGCCAGCAGCCTCTTTTGGGGCCTGAACACTGAAGCTTTCTTT. Translated: CASSLFWGLNTEAFF.

This chain links TRBV25-1 with TRBJ1-2; D gene ambiguous. In germline, CDR1 is MGHDK, CDR2 SYGVNS. The length of the CDR3 is 17 residues. V was cut by 4 bases and J by 0 bases, with 18 bases left in between. The CDR3 protein is CASSGGWEPGPNYGYTF. The CDR3 DNA sequence: TGTGCCAGCAGTGGTGGGTGGGAACCTGGCCCTAACTATGGCTACACCTTC.

This clonotype has at least ten counts. The CDR3 loop is CSATGTGPYEQYF. The CDR3 DNA reads as TGCAGTGCAACCGGGACAGGGCCCTACGAGCAGTACTTC. The chain couples TRBV20-1 to TRBJ2-7, with 9 bases that match TRBD1. The CDR3 loop spans 13 amino acids. The V gene end was trimmed by 6 bases and the J gene end by 2 bases; junction bases not matched to a gene: 5. Per germline, CDR1 DFQATT and CDR2 SNEGSKA (reference sequence).

This chain connects TRBV5-1 to TRBJ2-7; 8 bases match TRBD2. Germline lookup yields CDR1 SGHRS and CDR2 YFSETQ. The CDR3 sequence is 16 residues long. After removal of 4 bases from V and 0 bases from J, the junction contained 9 bases not matched to a gene. Written as DNA, the CDR3 is TGCGCCAGCAGCCCCGGGGGGGCTAGTAGCTCCTACGAGCAGTACTTC. Protein: CASSPGGASSSYEQYF.

The V gene is TRBV27, the J gene TRBJ2-7; a weak D match, TRBD1 (5 bases). The V end lost 0 bases, the J end lost 2 bases, and 11 bases lay between the germline ends. Germline CDR1 reads MNHEY; CDR2 reads SMNVEV (reference sequence). The CDR3 runs 15 residues. The CDR3 coding sequence is TGTGCCAGCAGTTTATCGGGGCCCAACACCTACGAGCAGTACTTC. It yields the protein CASSLSGPNTYEQYF.

V and J are TRBV5-1 and TRBJ2-3; D gene uncertain. The CDR3 runs 14 residues. V lost 0 bases, J lost 5 bases, and 10 bases lay in between. The V gene's germline CDR1 is SGHRS and CDR2 YFSETQ. The CDR3 bases are TGCGCCAGCAGCTTGGAGGTAGCAGGAGATACGCAGTATTTT. Translation: CASSLEVAGDTQYF.

This chain connects TRBV25-1 to TRBJ2-4, with D possibly matching TRBD2 (6 bases). Germline CDR1 MGHDK, CDR2 SYGVNS. V was cut by 5 bases and J by 7 bases, with 15 bases left in between. The CDR3 totals 14 residues. CDR3: CASSLEGGGNIQYF. The CDR3 nucleotides are TGTGCCAGCAGTTTGGAAGGTGGAGGGAACATTCAGTACTTC.

The J gene is TRBJ1-1, the V gene TRBV15; TRBD1 aligns across 7 bases. The CDR3 totals 15 residues. Germline V gives CDR1 LNHNV, CDR2 YYDKDF (reference sequence). Trimming took 1 base from V and 1 from J; bases not matched to a gene: 3. The CDR3 bases are TGTGCCACCAGCAGAGGGGGGACAGCGAACACTGAAGCTTTCTTT. It encodes CATSRGGTANTEAFF.

This chain links TRBV6-2 or TRBV6-3 with TRBJ2-7, with TRBD2 matching 7 bases. Germline V lookup: CDR1 MNHEY, CDR2 SVGEGT. Unmatched junction bases numbered 7, after V lost 0 bases and J lost 2 bases. The CDR3 has 16 amino acids. The CDR3 coding sequence is TGTGCCAGCAGTTACTCGATAGGCGGGAGAACCTACGAGCAGTACTTC. Translation: CASSYSIGGRTYEQYF.

The CDR3: CASSWPGQGSGEQFF. The CDR3 coding sequence is TGCGCCAGCAGCTGGCCGGGACAGGGTTCGGGAGAGCAGTTCTTC. The chain uses TRBV5-1 and TRBJ2-1; 9 nucleotides agree with TRBD1. CDR3 size: 15 residues. Unmatched junction bases numbered 11, after V lost 3 bases and J lost 10 bases. Per the germline V gene, CDR1 is SGHRS and CDR2 is YFSETQ.

The chain employs TRBV2 and TRBJ1-5; D is possibly TRBD1 (5 bases). This CDR3 is 14 amino acids long. Trimming stripped 4 bases from V and 4 bases from J, with 11 bases between. Germline CDR1 is SNHLY and CDR2 is FYNNEI. The CDR3 nucleotides read TGTGCCAGCAGTGGGGGGATATGGAATCAGCCCCAGCATTTT. Amino acids: CASSGGIWNQPQHF.

The rearrangement links TRBV9 to TRBJ2-7; TRBD1 matches 12 bases. Germline V lookup: CDR1 SGDLS, CDR2 YYNGEE. The CDR3 runs 14 residues. The V segment lost 4 bases and the J segment 6 bases; nucleotides outside the gene matches: 5. CDR3: CASSPGQGAAEQYF. CDR3 nucleotides: TGTGCCAGCAGCCCGGGACAGGGGGCTGCCGAGCAGTACTTC.

The chain couples TRBV6-6 to TRBJ1-5, with 7 bases lining up with TRBD1. The germline gives CDR1 MNHNY, CDR2 SVGAGI (reference sequence). This CDR3 has 14 amino acids. Germline trimming cut 5 bases from V and 3 bases from J; bases unmatched to any gene: 4. In nucleotides, the CDR3 is TGTGCCAGCAGTCCTACAGGGGTCAATCAGCCCCAGCATTTT. The encoded protein is CASSPTGVNQPQHF.